These 12 T cell receptor beta chains came from one sample sequenced in a study of radiotherapy plus CTLA-4 blockade in lung cancer. Clones were read by immunoSEQ multiplex PCR, and TCRdb kept only the in-frame ones, dropping some. The table has more than 80,000 clones, about 85% seen once. This specimen was peripheral blood, taken from a patient treated with radiotherapy plus ipilimumab. Receptors originate from a human donor with non-small cell lung cancer that progressed on radiotherapy plus ipilimumab. Some clones in this sample may be carry-over from other donors' samples.

The CDR3 loop reads CASSIDGGTSTGLYYGYTF. In DNA form, the CDR3 reads TGTGCCAGTAGTATAGATGGTGGGACTTCGACAGGGCTCTACTATGGCTACACCTTC. The rearrangement joins TRBV19 to TRBJ1-2, with 7 nucleotides matching TRBD1. V gave up 0 bases and J gave up 3 bases; unmatched junction bases: 16. There are 19 residues in the CDR3. The germline V gene encodes CDR1 LNHDA and CDR2 SQIVND (reference sequence). Filled out from reference TRBV19 and TRBJ1-2, the complete variable domain reads DGGITQSPKYLFRKEGQNVTLSCEQNLNHDAMYWYRQDPGQGLRLIYYSQIVNDFQKGDIAEGYSVSREKKESFPLTVTSAQKNPTAFYLCASSIDGGTSTGLYYGYTFGSGTRLTVV.

This clone was seen only once. The V and J genes are TRBV4-3 and TRBJ2-7; 7 positions match TRBD1. From germline, CDR1 is LGHNA and CDR2 YSLEER. J lost 2 bases, V lost 4 bases, and 5 bases had no gene match. The CDR3 loop spans 14 amino acids. The CDR3 sequence: CASSPDRAAYEQYF. The CDR3 DNA sequence: TGCGCCAGCAGCCCAGACAGGGCCGCCTACGAGCAGTACTTC.

With regard to this clone: The germline gene is not matched at one end of the junction; a read error may be the cause. This rearrangement joins TRBV7-2 to TRBJ2-3, with 11 bases identical to TRBD2. CDR1 is SGHTA and CDR2 is FQGNSA in the germline V gene. The CDR3 has 14 residues. In DNA, the CDR3 is TGTGCCAGCAGGTTAGCGGGGGGGCCAGATACGCAGTATTTT. Translated, it gives CASRLAGGPDTQYF.

The genes are TRBV2 and TRBJ1-5; D uncertain. This CDR3 has 15 residues. The V gene lost 4 bases and the J gene lost 0 bases, with 10 bases spanning the gap. Germline V CDR1 and CDR2: SNHLY, FYNNEI. The CDR3 sequence: CASSVVAFSNQPQHF. CDR3 sequence (DNA): TGTGCCAGCAGTGTTGTAGCCTTTAGCAATCAGCCCCAGCATTTT.

A single count supports this clone. V and J are TRBV5-5 and TRBJ1-2; D is unresolved. Trimming left V 0 bases short and J 4 bases short, with 16 bases between. CDR1 and CDR2 (germline): SGHKS, YYEKEE (reference sequence). The CDR3 has 16 residues. CDR3 in amino acids: CASSLAGWNEGYGYTF. CDR3 coding DNA: TGTGCCAGCAGCTTGGCCGGGTGGAATGAGGGCTATGGCTACACCTTC.

The chain employs TRBV6-5 and TRBJ2-7; D is possibly TRBD1 (7 bases). V was shortened by 5 bases and J by 2 bases, with 13 bases between the two germline ends. CDR1 and CDR2 (germline): MNHEY, SVGAGI. CDR3 length: 14 residues. This CDR3 is CASSAGQNTYEQYF. The CDR3 nucleotides are TGTGCCAGCAGTGCGGGACAGAATACCTACGAGCAGTACTTC.

The gene calls are TRBV4-2 and TRBJ2-7, with 8 bases that match TRBD2. J gave up 2 bases and V 3 bases, and 15 bases lay outside the gene matches. The CDR3 loop spans 18 amino acids. Germline lookup yields CDR1 LGHNA and CDR2 YNFKEQ. The CDR3 DNA is TGTGCCAGCAGCCACCGAGCATCAGAGCGGGGGACCACCTACGAGCAGTACTTC. It codes for CASSHRASERGTTYEQYF.

The chain couples TRBV29-1 to TRBJ1-1; 9 bases are shared with TRBD1. V gave up 7 bases and J gave up 0 bases; unmatched junction bases: 9. The CDR3 is 15 residues long. Germline CDR1 SQVTM, CDR2 ANQGSEA. The CDR3: CSAGQGWAMNTEAFF. CDR3 in DNA: TGCAGCGCCGGACAGGGGTGGGCTATGAACACTGAAGCTTTCTTT.

In this sample, this clone turned up once. The chain recombines TRBV19 with TRBJ2-1, with 7 bases aligning to TRBD1. CDR1 LNHDA and CDR2 SQIVND come from the germline V gene (reference sequence). V lost 3 bases, J lost 4 bases, and 9 bases stayed unmatched. CDR3 length: 16 amino acids. CDR3: CASSIGDSLIYNEQFF. CDR3 nucleotide sequence: TGTGCCAGTAGTATCGGGGACAGCTTAATATACAATGAGCAGTTCTTC. The whole variable domain, remainder taken from reference TRBV19 and TRBJ2-1, is DGGITQSPKYLFRKEGQNVTLSCEQNLNHDAMYWYRQDPGQGLRLIYYSQIVNDFQKGDIAEGYSVSREKKESFPLTVTSAQKNPTAFYLCASSIGDSLIYNEQFFGPGTRLTVL.

The chain couples TRBV19 to TRBJ1-4; TRBD1 might be the D (6 bases). The CDR3 has 13 amino acids. V was clipped by 5 bases and J by 7 bases, with 11 bases between them. The germline CDR1 and CDR2 sequences are LNHDA and SQIVND (reference sequence). CDR3 coding DNA: TGTGCCAGTAGTCGGGCAGGGGTTGAAAAACTGTTTTTT. This encodes CASSRAGVEKLFF.

V gene TRBV7-9 combines with J gene TRBJ2-7; D tentatively fits TRBD1 or TRBD2 (5 bases each). Between the trimmed V and J ends, which lost 4 bases and 3 bases, there was a span of 10 bases. Germline-derived CDR1 and CDR2 are SEHNR and FQNEAQ (reference sequence). The CDR3 sequence is 13 residues long. CDR3 amino acids: CASSSGRIYEQYF. CDR3 DNA sequence: TGTGCCAGCAGCTCGGGACGGATCTACGAGCAGTACTTC. Full variable domain (rest looked up from reference TRBV7-9 and TRBJ2-7): DTGVSQNPRHKITKRGQNVTFRCDPISEHNRLYWYRQTLGQGPEFLTYFQNEAQLEKSRLLSDRFSAERPKGSFSTLEIQRTEQGDSAMYLCASSSGRIYEQYFGPGTRLTVT.

This rearrangement joins TRBV5-1 to TRBJ1-2, with D possibly TRBD1 on 5 matching bases. This CDR3 has 13 amino acids. Germline V gene data show CDR1 as SGHRS and CDR2 as YFSETQ. Deletions cut 2 bases from V and 8 bases from J, with 13 bases between. The CDR3 region has the DNA TGCGCCAGCAGCTTCGGTCCGGGGCGCGGCTACACCTTC. This translates into CASSFGPGRGYTF.